This entry concerns a single T cell receptor beta chain. What it binds is not known. The unsorted samples had around 100 million PBMCs used for genomic DNA. Trimming took off 5 bases at V and 8 bases at J, with 13 bases between the two ends. In germline, CDR1 is MNHEY, CDR2 SVGAGI. The CDR3 loop spans 13 amino acids. This entry is derived from a study of shared clonotypes between healthy human individuals. Across the whole study: A few men and a couple of women, aged 18 to 49, were donors. Study outcomes and limitations: Few donors restricted represented genetic and exposure-history diversity.

Authors' data handling: ImmunoSEQ yielded junction-only sequences lacking quality scores, so filtering differed. Assay used: immunoSEQ multiplex PCR; TCRdb lists only in-frame clones, some missing. Clonal size and the V and J genes are those of that table, whereas D and trimming came from the DNA. The sample lists about half a million clones, almost 80% seen once, with 12% in the top ten. Specimen: PBMCs. The chain carries TRBV6-5 and TRBJ2-1; D is unresolved. The clonotype was recovered from a woman in her thirties or forties in good health. Some clones in this sample may be carry-over from other donors' samples. CDR3 in amino acids: CASSEQSSYEQFF. CDR3 DNA sequence: TGTGCCAGCAGTGAGCAAAGCAGTTATGAGCAGTTCTTC.